This T cell receptor beta chain is drawn from a study of cytomegalovirus exposure and HLA in healthy donors. General study findings and limits: Data from an earlier analysis indicated that most TCR beta V segments were productive either about 87% or about 30% of the time. In a later analysis, donors in an Asian-associated ancestry cluster reportedly had fewer N-insertions in productive TCRs than the cohort mean. CMV serostatus was the sole immune exposure information available. CMV antigen specificity was confirmed in vitro for a few CMV-associated chains.

To note about this clone: The antigen is undetermined.

It was with 60 Vbeta and 13 Jbeta primers that the PCR ran. Repertoires were generated with immunoSEQ multiplex PCR, while TCRdb's copy carries only in-frame clones and drops some. The sample includes about 70,000 clones, around 87% of them seen just once. The CDR3 length is 16 residues. V trimming: 4 bases; J trimming: 0 bases; junction bases outside the gene matches: 1. Germline values: CDR1 MNHNS, CDR2 SASEGT. This sequence was found in a woman aged 25 to 39 in good health and CMV-seropositive. The chain employs TRBV6-1 and TRBJ2-1, with 12 bases that match TRBD2. What was sequenced was PBMCs. The CDR3 nucleotides are TGTGCCAGCAGTGCTAGCGGGAGGGGCTCCTACAATGAGCAGTTCTTC. This translates into CASSASGRGSYNEQFF.